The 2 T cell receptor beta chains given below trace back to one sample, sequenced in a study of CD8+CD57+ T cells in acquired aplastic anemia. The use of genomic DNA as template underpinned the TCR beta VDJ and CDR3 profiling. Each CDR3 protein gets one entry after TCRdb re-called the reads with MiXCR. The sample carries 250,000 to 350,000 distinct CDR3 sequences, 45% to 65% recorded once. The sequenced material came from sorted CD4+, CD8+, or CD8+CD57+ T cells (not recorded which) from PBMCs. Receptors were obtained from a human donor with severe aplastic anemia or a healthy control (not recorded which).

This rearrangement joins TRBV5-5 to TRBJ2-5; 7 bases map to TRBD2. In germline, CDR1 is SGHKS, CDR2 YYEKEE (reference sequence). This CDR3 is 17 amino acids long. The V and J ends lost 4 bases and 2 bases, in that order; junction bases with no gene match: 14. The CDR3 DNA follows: TGTGCCAGCAGCCAAGATCGGAAGCGGGAAGGACAAGAGACCCAGTACTTC. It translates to CASSQDRKREGQETQYF.

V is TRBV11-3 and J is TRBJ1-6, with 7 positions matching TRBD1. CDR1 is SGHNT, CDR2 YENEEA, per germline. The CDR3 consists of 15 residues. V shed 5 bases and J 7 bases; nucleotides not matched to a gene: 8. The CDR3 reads CASSTRQGHNSPLHF. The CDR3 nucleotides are TGTGCCAGCAGCACGCGACAGGGTCACAATTCACCCCTCCACTTT.